This T cell receptor beta chain came from a study of T cells in Graves' hyperthyroidism and ophthalmopathy. Study observations and caveats: With a median lead of around 6.7 months before onset, the model predicted ophthalmopathy. Through a model of 13 V-J features, ophthalmopathy was separated from stable hyperthyroidism.

At least ten counts were recorded for this clonotype. As yet, its antigen is unknown. The CDR3 has 14 residues. Trimming shortened V by 0 bases and J by 1 base, and 4 bases separated the two germline ends. Germline V gene data show CDR1 as SGDLS and CDR2 as YYNGEE. Amplified TCR beta CDR3 regions came from RNA transcripts. The study used the HTBI primer set for a first-round RT-PCR of the TCR CDR3. Via MiXCR, TCRdb re-called the multiplex PCR reads, giving one row per CDR3 protein. The sample has a few hundred thousand distinct CDR3 sequences; approximately 49% are singletons. The source material was peripheral blood or thyroid tissue (not recorded which). V is TRBV9 and J is TRBJ2-2, with D hard to call. The origin of this receptor is an adult woman with Graves' disease, either hyperthyroidism or ophthalmopathy (not recorded which). The CDR3 is CASSVVLNTGELFF. The CDR3 DNA follows: TGTGCCAGCAGCGTAGTTTTGAACACCGGGGAGCTGTTTTTT.